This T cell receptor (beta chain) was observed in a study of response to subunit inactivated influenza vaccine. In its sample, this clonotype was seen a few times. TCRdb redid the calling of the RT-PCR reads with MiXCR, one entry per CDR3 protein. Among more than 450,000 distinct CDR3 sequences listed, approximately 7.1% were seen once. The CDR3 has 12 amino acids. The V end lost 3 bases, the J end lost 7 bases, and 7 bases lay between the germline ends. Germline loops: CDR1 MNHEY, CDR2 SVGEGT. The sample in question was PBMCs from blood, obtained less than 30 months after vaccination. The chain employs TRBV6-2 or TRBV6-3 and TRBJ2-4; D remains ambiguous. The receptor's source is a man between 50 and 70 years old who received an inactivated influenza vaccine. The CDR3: CASSYQRNIQYF. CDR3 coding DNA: TGTGCCAGCAGTTATCAAAGGAACATTCAGTACTTC.